These 26 T cell receptor beta chains came from one sample sequenced in a study of blood T cells in healthy people across ages. Sample-barcoded 5' priming and a J-beta primer mix drove a second PCR of roughly 6 to 12 cycles. TCRdb itself ran the 5' RACE reads through MiXCR, one entry per CDR3 protein. This table has some 370,000 distinct CDR3 sequences, over 45% appearing once. Sequencing input: blood. Receptors originate from a man aged 55 to 70 in good health.

The gene calls are TRBV29-1 and TRBJ2-3; D is uncertain. The CDR3 has 11 residues. Germline V gene data show CDR1 as SQVTM and CDR2 as ANQGSEA. The CDR3 is CICGSTDTQYF. As DNA, the CDR3 is TGCATTTGCGGTAGCACAGATACGCAGTATTTT.

This clonotype appeared many times. A much larger clone sits a single nucleotide away, making a read error possible. The chain carries TRBV11-3 and TRBJ2-4, with 8 bases identical to TRBD2. This CDR3 has 15 residues. V trimming: 1 base; J trimming: 6 bases; junction bases outside the gene matches: 5. The germline V gene has CDR1 SGHNT and CDR2 YENEEA. The CDR3 region is CASSLGSGRGNIQYF. The CDR3 bases are TGTGCCAGCAGCTTAGGAAGCGGGAGAGGAAACATTCAGTACTTC.

The CDR3 spells CASSQDRVVAWVTEAFF. CDR3 DNA sequence: TGCGCCAGCAGCCAAGATCGCGTGGTAGCTTGGGTCACTGAAGCTTTCTTT. This chain links TRBV4-3 with TRBJ1-1, with D hard to call. The CDR3 spans 17 residues. Germline CDR1 LGHNA, CDR2 YSLEER. Trimming cost V 0 bases and J 4 bases, with 18 bases left between them.

As regards this clonotype: At one end, the junction sequence differs from germline, possibly due to a read error. The chain joins TRBV12-3 or TRBV12-4 to TRBJ2-1; 8 nucleotides align to TRBD2. This CDR3 has 19 amino acids. DNA for the CDR3: TGTGCCAGCAGTCCGTCTCGACGGGGGGGCCTGGGGTCCTACGATGAGCAGTTCTTC. As protein: CASSPSRRGGLGSYDEQFF.

This chain uses TRBV7-6 with TRBJ2-4; 12 bases align to TRBD1. The germline CDR1 and CDR2 sequences are SGHVS and FNYEAQ. The CDR3 consists of 20 residues. V shed 0 bases, J shed 3 bases, and the junction held 12 bases outside the gene matches. DNA of the CDR3: TGTGCCAGCAGCTTAGCTCCCGGGACAGGGGGCGCGTTTGTCAAAAACATTCAGTACTTC. As protein: CASSLAPGTGGAFVKNIQYF. Combining the CDR3 with reference TRBV7-6 and TRBJ2-4 gives the whole variable domain GAGVSQSPRYKVTKRGQDVALRCDPISGHVSLYWYRQALGQGPEFLTYFNYEAQQDKSGLPNDRFSAERPEGSISTLTIQRTEQRDSAMYRCASSLAPGTGGAFVKNIQYFGAGTRLSVL.

A few counts support this clonotype. The chain recombines TRBV18 with TRBJ2-5; 9 positions match TRBD2. The CDR3 is 16 amino acids. Germline-derived CDR1 and CDR2 are KGHSH and LQKENI. Losses at the gene ends were 3 bases for V and 1 base for J; bases not matched to a gene: 6. The CDR3 DNA follows: TGTGCCAGCTCACCGGTAGCGGGAGCCCTCCAAGAGACCCAGTACTTC. This encodes CASSPVAGALQETQYF.

This chain connects TRBV12-3 or TRBV12-4 to TRBJ2-7; 12 positions agree with TRBD2. The CDR3 extends over 17 amino acids. J gave up 3 bases and V 6 bases, and 12 bases lay outside the gene matches. CDR3 DNA sequence: TGTGCCAGCAGAGAGACGTTAGGACTAGCGGGAATCTACGAGCAGTACTTC. It yields the protein CASRETLGLAGIYEQYF.

This chain uses TRBV6-5 with TRBJ2-4, with D possibly matching TRBD1 (5 bases). V lost 0 bases and J 0 bases, leaving 18 bases between the germline ends. This CDR3 spans 19 amino acids. Germline-derived CDR1 and CDR2 are MNHEY and SVGAGI. The CDR3 loop reads CASSYSWQGTTLAKNIQYF. The CDR3 nucleotides read TGTGCCAGCAGTTACTCCTGGCAGGGAACGACTCTAGCCAAAAACATTCAGTACTTC.

This clonotype appeared many times. The rearrangement uses TRBV27 and TRBJ2-3; D not certain. V shed 3 bases and J shed 0 bases, with 7 bases lying between them. Germline CDR1 MNHEY, CDR2 SMNVEV (reference sequence). The CDR3 has 14 residues. For the CDR3, the DNA is TGTGCCAGCAGTTTGAGTGCTAGCACAGATACGCAGTATTTT. Its protein is CASSLSASTDTQYF.

The V call is TRBV2, the J call TRBJ1-2; 10 positions agree with TRBD1. The V gene end was trimmed by 4 bases and the J gene end by 6 bases; junction bases not matched to a gene: 8. This CDR3 has 15 amino acids. Germline CDR1 SNHLY, CDR2 FYNNEI. The CDR3 spells CASSVRDRGYDGYTF. The DNA of the CDR3 is TGTGCCAGCAGTGTAAGGGACAGGGGTTACGATGGCTACACCTTC.

This clonotype has ten or more counts. The genes are TRBV3-1 and TRBJ2-3; D unclear. The length of the CDR3 is 15 residues. V was cut by 3 bases and J by 0 bases, with 10 bases left in between. Germline V lookup: CDR1 LGHDT, CDR2 YNNKEL (reference sequence). The CDR3 coding sequence is TGTGCCAGCAGCCAGATCAGCAGTAGCACAGATACGCAGTATTTT. Amino acids: CASSQISSSTDTQYF.

The rearrangement joins TRBV7-8 to TRBJ2-5, with TRBD2 matching over 10 bases. The CDR3 loop spans 17 amino acids. Germline-derived CDR1 and CDR2 are SGHVS and FQNEAQ. Losses at the gene ends were 8 bases for V and 3 bases for J; bases not matched to a gene: 15. As DNA, the CDR3 is TGTGCCAGCCGAATCGGGCCTCAGCGGGGGGGAGAAGAGACCCAGTACTTC. Translating it yields CASRIGPQRGGEETQYF.

The V gene is TRBV7-3, the J gene TRBJ2-1; 7 nucleotides agree with TRBD2. CDR1 SGHTA and CDR2 FQGTGA come from the germline V gene. The CDR3 extends over 16 amino acids. Losses at the gene ends were 2 bases for V and 3 bases for J; bases not matched to a gene: 7. CDR3 DNA: TGTGCCAGCAGCTTACCAGCGGGGAATATCTACAATGAGCAGTTCTTC. Its translation: CASSLPAGNIYNEQFF.

Concerning this clonotype: A junction end diverges from the germline sequence, so it may reflect a read error. The chain joins TRBV7-9 to TRBJ2-3; D remains unclear. From germline, CDR1 is SEHNR and CDR2 FQNEAQ (reference sequence). There are 13 residues in the CDR3. CDR3 in amino acids: CARSLDREDTQYF. CDR3 sequence (DNA): TGTGCCCGCAGCTTAGATCGCGAGGATACGCAGTATTTT. Full variable domain (remainder filled in from reference TRBV7-9 and TRBJ2-3): DTGVSQNPRHKITKRGQNVTFRCDPISEHNRLYWYRQTLGQGPEFLTYFQNEAQLEKSRLLSDRFSAERPKGSFSTLEIQRTEQGDSAMYLCARSLDREDTQYFGPGTRLTVL.

The chain carries TRBV4-1 and TRBJ2-3; D remains ambiguous. The CDR3 totals 14 residues. CDR1 is MGHRA, CDR2 YSYEKL, per germline. Trimming left V 1 base short and J 3 bases short, with 8 bases between. The DNA for the CDR3 is TGCGCCAGCAGCCAAGCGATGAGTACAGATACGCAGTATTTT. Encoded protein: CASSQAMSTDTQYF.

The chain employs TRBV6-5 and TRBJ2-7; either TRBD1 or TRBD2 may fit D (5 bases each). The CDR3 has 15 residues. Trimming took 6 bases from V and 0 from J, leaving 15 bases between them. Per germline, CDR1 MNHEY and CDR2 SVGAGI. CDR3 amino acids: CASRDLGRDSYEQYF. The DNA for the CDR3 is TGTGCCAGCAGGGACCTGGGACGGGACTCCTACGAGCAGTACTTC.

The V call is TRBV7-2, the J call TRBJ2-2; D call uncertain. CDR1 is SGHTA and CDR2 is FQGNSA in the germline V gene. The CDR3 runs 16 residues. With 1 base removed from V and 6 bases from J, the gap between germline ends came to 15 bases. The CDR3 sequence: CASSLGQGQRAGELFF. The CDR3 coding sequence is TGTGCCAGCAGCTTAGGACAAGGGCAGCGCGCCGGGGAGCTGTTTTTT. The whole variable domain, filled in from reference TRBV7-2 and TRBJ2-2, reads GAGVSQSPSNKVTEKGKDVELRCDPISGHTALYWYRQSLGQGLEFLIYFQGNSAPDKSGLPSDRFSAERTGGSVSTLTIQRTQQEDSAVYLCASSLGQGQRAGELFFGEGSRLTVL.

This chain connects TRBV19 to TRBJ2-7; no definite D call. V shed 3 bases and J shed 1 base, with 7 bases lying between them. Germline CDR1 LNHDA, CDR2 SQIVND (reference sequence). This CDR3 spans 13 amino acids. The CDR3 here is CASSIQRSYEQYF. Here the CDR3 DNA reads TGTGCCAGTAGTATCCAGAGGTCCTACGAGCAGTACTTC.

The chain couples TRBV2 to TRBJ1-4; D uncertain. V was shortened by 6 bases and J by 8 bases, with 19 bases between the two germline ends. CDR1 and CDR2 (germline): SNHLY, FYNNEI. CDR3 length equals 15 residues. CDR3 amino acids: CASREESASGEKLFF. DNA for the CDR3: TGTGCCAGCAGGGAGGAAAGCGCATCTGGAGAAAAACTGTTTTTT.

Many counts were recorded for this clonotype. This rearrangement joins TRBV5-1 to TRBJ2-3, with 13 bases that match TRBD2. The CDR3 loop spans 15 amino acids. Per the germline V gene, CDR1 is SGHRS and CDR2 is YFSETQ. Trimming at V came to 4 bases and at J to 5 bases, leaving 4 bases not matched to a gene. CDR3 DNA: TGCGCCAGCAGCGAGGGACTAGCGGGACTAGATACGCAGTATTTT. Its translation: CASSEGLAGLDTQYF.

V and J are TRBV20-1 and TRBJ2-7, with a weak D call TRBD2 (6 bases). Between the trimmed V and J ends, which lost 3 bases and 7 bases, there was a span of 16 bases. CDR3 length: 13 amino acids. Germline V gives CDR1 DFQATT, CDR2 SNEGSKA (reference sequence). CDR3 nucleotides: TGCAGTGCTAGTGTGACTAGGGACGATGAGCAGTACTTC. Translating gives CSASVTRDDEQYF.

The J gene is TRBJ1-1, the V gene TRBV12-3 or TRBV12-4; no clear D gene. V lost 3 bases and J lost 4, with 15 bases in between. The CDR3 sequence is 15 residues long. The DNA of the CDR3 is TGTGCCAGCAGTTTCGGGGTATCGCTTAGCACTGAAGCTTTCTTT. Its protein is CASSFGVSLSTEAFF.

The chain carries TRBV27 and TRBJ2-4; D perhaps matches TRBD1 (6 bases). The J call may not be correct, given that the DNA end is closer to TRBJ2-7. The V gene's germline CDR1 is MNHEY and CDR2 SMNVEV (reference sequence). CDR3 length equals 15 residues. CDR3 sequence: CASSATGTQLSEQYF. For the CDR3, the DNA is TGTGCCAGCAGTGCCACCGGGACACAGCTTTCCGAGCAGTACTTC.

This clonotype was counted ten times or more. This rearrangement joins TRBV4-3 to TRBJ2-7; possibly TRBD1 or TRBD2 for D (6 bases each). From germline, CDR1 is LGHNA and CDR2 YSLEER. V shed 0 bases and J shed 2 bases, with 11 bases lying between them. The length of the CDR3 is 15 residues. CDR3 DNA sequence: TGCGCCAGCAGCCAAGAGGGAAGGGGGGCCTACGAGCAGTACTTC. Amino acids: CASSQEGRGAYEQYF.

This clonotype has only a few counts. This chain connects TRBV12-3 or TRBV12-4 to TRBJ1-5; D remains ambiguous. This CDR3 comprises 15 residues. The germline V and J ends were trimmed by 1 base and 7 bases, with 14 bases remaining between them. CDR3 protein: CASSLGAGLPQPQHF. The CDR3 nucleotides are TGTGCCAGCAGTTTAGGGGCCGGGCTCCCCCAGCCCCAGCATTTT.

Remarks on this clonotype: The junction departs from the called germline gene at one end, perhaps through a read error. The chain recombines TRBV7-2 with TRBJ2-7; D is perhaps TRBD1 or TRBD2 (6 bases each). The length of the CDR3 is 14 residues. Germline lookup yields CDR1 SGHTA and CDR2 FQGNSA. The DNA for the CDR3 is TGTGCCAGCATGCGGGACGGGGGCTCCCACGAGCAGTACTTC. It is translated as CASMRDGGSHEQYF.